What follows is one TCR beta chain and its context. Its antigen is as yet unknown. This sample was included in a study of human T cells and chemical hapten exposure. In germline, CDR1 is SQVTM, CDR2 ANQGSEA. Trimming cost V 4 bases and J 10 bases, with 17 bases left between them. CDR3 length: 13 residues. The time point was: healthy volunteer bleed at 6 weeks. It was from unfractionated whole blood that total RNA was extracted. Findings of the study overall: TCRs at high frequency, those above 1 in 1000, did not change with DPC sensitization.

The study used a library that attached unique molecular identifiers to individual cDNA molecules. MiXCR, run by TCRdb on the RACE reads, gives a single entry per CDR3 protein. The sample shows around 47,000 distinct CDR3 sequences, about 4% of them seen only once. The chain combines TRBV29-1 with TRBJ2-1, with no clear D. The material sequenced was whole blood. This sequence originates from a human donor in good health. Some clones in this sample may be carry-over from other donors' samples. For the CDR3, the DNA is TGCAGCGTTGGAAAGCTAGAGCTAGGGGAGCAGTTCTTC. Amino acid sequence: CSVGKLELGEQFF.